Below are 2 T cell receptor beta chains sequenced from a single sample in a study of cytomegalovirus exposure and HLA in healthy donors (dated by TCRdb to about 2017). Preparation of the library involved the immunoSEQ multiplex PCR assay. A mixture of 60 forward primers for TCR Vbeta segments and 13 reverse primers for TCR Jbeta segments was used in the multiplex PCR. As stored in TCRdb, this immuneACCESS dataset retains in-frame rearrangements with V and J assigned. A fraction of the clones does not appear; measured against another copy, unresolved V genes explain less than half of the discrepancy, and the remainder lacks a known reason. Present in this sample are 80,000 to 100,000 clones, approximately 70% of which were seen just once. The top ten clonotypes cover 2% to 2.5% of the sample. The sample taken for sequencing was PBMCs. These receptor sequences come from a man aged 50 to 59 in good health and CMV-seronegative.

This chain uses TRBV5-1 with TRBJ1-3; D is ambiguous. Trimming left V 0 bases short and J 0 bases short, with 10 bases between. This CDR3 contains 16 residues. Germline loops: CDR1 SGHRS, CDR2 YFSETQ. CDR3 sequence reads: CASSLGGLFSGNTIYF. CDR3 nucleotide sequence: TGCGCCAGCAGCTTGGGCGGACTGTTCTCTGGAAACACCATATATTTT.

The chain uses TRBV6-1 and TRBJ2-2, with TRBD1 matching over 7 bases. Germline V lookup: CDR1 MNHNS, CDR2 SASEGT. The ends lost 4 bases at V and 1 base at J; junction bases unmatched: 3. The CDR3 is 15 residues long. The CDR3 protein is CASSARQGNTGELFF. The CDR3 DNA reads TGTGCCAGCAGTGCCCGACAGGGGAACACCGGGGAGCTGTTTTTT.